Listed below are T cell receptor beta chains from one sample, sequenced in a study of OX40 agonist ivuxolimab in advanced cancers. TCRdb keeps only in-frame clones here, not all; method: immunoSEQ multiplex PCR. The table includes 60,000 to 85,000 clones, about 80% detected once. Sample: CD4+ or CD8+ T cells sorted from blood, taken in a trial of the OX40 agonist ivuxolimab. The receptors derive from an adult with an advanced solid tumor such as melanoma, head and neck, liver or kidney cancer. Each CDR3 is given with its conserved first and last residue. The order of the fields is V gene, J gene, clone size, CDR3 protein. Some rows have no size entry. The others give once, few or many, or a class for an expanded clone.

TRBV27	TRBJ2-7	.	CASRGRGGGLSYEQYF
TRBV11-3	TRBJ2-1	.	CASSFGSGGSYNEQFF
TRBV5-1	TRBJ1-2	.	CASSLSQEGYGYTF
TRBV27	TRBJ1-2	few	CASKWGQGSDMSGYTF
TRBV10-1	TRBJ2-3	.	CASSSSGGSTDTQYF
TRBV6-5	TRBJ2-3	.	CASISAGGTDTQYF
TRBV7-2	TRBJ2-3	.	CASSLGPGGADTQYF
TRBV30	TRBJ1-6	.	CAWSSGLINSPLHF
TRBV19	TRBJ2-7	.	CASSIRTGAMYEQYF
TRBV5-4	TRBJ1-2	.	CASSSRISYGYTF
TRBV6-4	TRBJ2-1	.	CASSPLSGSYNEQFF
TRBV18	TRBJ1-1	few	CASSPKTDNTEAFF
TRBV5-1	TRBJ2-5	.	CASSLGTGTGVGETQYF
TRBV5-5	TRBJ1-2	.	CASSPGMTGNYGYTF
TRBV18	TRBJ1-5	.	CASSSGTESVAQHF
TRBV6-1	TRBJ1-1	.	CASSEQGGSTEAFF
TRBV11-2	TRBJ2-7	once	CASSLGTGTSEQYF
TRBV7-9	TRBJ1-1	few	CASSLGRLEAFF
TRBV5-1	TRBJ1-2	medium-sized	CASSHLRDNYGYTF
TRBV25-1	TRBJ2-5	.	CASSAQGARRETQYF
TRBV7-9	TRBJ1-5	.	CASSLGRGNQPQHF
TRBV30	TRBJ1-5	.	CAWSGGDNQPQHF
TRBV5-8	TRBJ2-6	.	CASSLGQVYSGANVLTF
TRBV11-2	TRBJ2-1	.	CASSLDRGSYNEQFF
TRBV7-6	TRBJ2-2	.	CASTTSGQTGELFF
TRBV6-6	TRBJ2-1	.	CASTIGQSSYNEQFF
TRBV30	TRBJ2-2	.	CAWSSSRGSRELFF
TRBV27	TRBJ1-4	.	CASSHGQPRGEKLFF
TRBV27	TRBJ1-5	once	CASRESNQPQHF
TRBV5-8	TRBJ2-2	.	CASSWGTGSRGGELFF
TRBV4-2	TRBJ1-2	.	CASSQTTTPGQGYGYTF
TRBV19	TRBJ1-2	.	CASSSGQDLSPGYTF
TRBV27	TRBJ1-1	many	CASSAHQSNTEAFF
TRBV5-5	TRBJ2-2	.	CASSQGVLTGELFF
TRBV12-5	TRBJ1-5	.	CASGSDSLGNQPQHF
TRBV19	TRBJ2-6	.	CASSKAGTGVSGANVLTF
TRBV5-4	TRBJ2-2	.	CASSSSGGAAGELFF
TRBV30	TRBJ2-6	.	CAWSVAGANVLTF
TRBV11-2	TRBJ2-2	once	CASSLPANTGELFF
TRBV19	TRBJ1-1	.	CASRDRGLRTEAFF
TRBV7-2	TRBJ2-2	.	CASSLVSGWNTGELFF
TRBV18	TRBJ1-2	.	CASSSPGQRARGYTF
TRBV19	TRBJ1-1	.	CASSIGPGTEAFF
TRBV2	TRBJ2-1	.	CASSANRGGNNEQFF
TRBV6-1	TRBJ1-5	.	CASSKGQGTQPQHF
TRBV27	TRBJ2-1	.	CASSLISYNEQFF
TRBV11-2	TRBJ2-1	once	CASSADRAGRSYNEQFF
TRBV2	TRBJ1-4	.	CASTRRGADEKLFF